One sample yielded the 22 T cell receptor beta chains listed below, sequenced in a study of blood T cell repertoires in COVID-19. The repertoire was sequenced with immunoSEQ multiplex PCR; TCRdb's copy has only in-frame clones and lacks some. Seen here are under 200,000 clones, 65% to 80% observed once, and the top ten hold roughly 8%. Sequencing was performed on peripheral blood. These receptors all stem from a man aged 55 to 69 with acute or convalescent COVID-19.

V gene TRBV5-1 combines with J gene TRBJ2-7; possibly TRBD2 for D (5 bases). This CDR3 region has 15 residues. Trimming removed 1 base at V and 0 bases at J, with 11 bases between. Germline V lookup: CDR1 SGHRS, CDR2 YFSETQ. DNA of the CDR3: TGCGCCAGCAGCTTGCAACGGGGATTCTCCTACGAGCAGTACTTC. Residues: CASSLQRGFSYEQYF.

The chain carries TRBV30 and TRBJ2-1, with TRBD1 matching 12 bases. CDR1 and CDR2 from the germline V gene are GTSNPN and SVGIG (reference sequence). V shed 3 bases and J 5 bases; nucleotides not matched to a gene: 8. The CDR3 is 16 amino acids. As DNA, the CDR3 is TGTGCCTGGAGCCCTTGGGACAGGGGGCGCAACAATGAGCAGTTCTTC. Its protein is CAWSPWDRGRNNEQFF.

V usage is TRBV18 and J usage is TRBJ1-2, with TRBD1 identical over 7 bases. The V gene's germline CDR1 is KGHSH and CDR2 LQKENI. The CDR3 has 13 amino acids. Trimming removed 4 bases from V and 3 bases from J; junction bases left unmatched: 2. The DNA of the CDR3 is TGTGCCAGCTCACGGGGGACAGACTATGGCTACACCTTC. Translation gives CASSRGTDYGYTF. Using reference TRBV18 and TRBJ1-2 for the parts outside the CDR3, the full variable domain is NAGVMQNPRHLVRRRGQEARLRCSPMKGHSHVYWYRQLPEEGLKFMVYLQKENIIDESGMPKERFSAEFPKEGPSILRIQQVVRGDSAAYFCASSRGTDYGYTFGSGTRLTVV.

This rearrangement joins TRBV27 to TRBJ2-1, with TRBD2 matching 8 bases. The germline gives CDR1 MNHEY, CDR2 SMNVEV (reference sequence). There are 17 residues in the CDR3. V shed 2 bases and J 1 base; nucleotides not matched to a gene: 7. CDR3 bases: TGTGCCAGCAGTTTACCCCGGACTAGCAGTTCCTACAATGAGCAGTTCTTC. Residues: CASSLPRTSSSYNEQFF.

The sample holds one count of this clone. V usage is TRBV5-1 and J usage is TRBJ2-3; 10 bases are shared with TRBD1. Germline values: CDR1 SGHRS, CDR2 YFSETQ. Trimming took 4 bases from V and 4 from J; bases not matched to a gene: 6. The CDR3 consists of 15 residues. The CDR3, as DNA: TGCGCCAGCAGCCGGGACAGGGGTTTCCCAGATACGCAGTATTTT. Translating it yields CASSRDRGFPDTQYF.

This chain links TRBV28 with TRBJ2-1, with a tentative D call TRBD2 (5 bases). CDR3 length: 12 residues. Deletions cut 7 bases from V and 5 bases from J, with 9 bases between. CDR1 MDHEN and CDR2 SYDVKM come from the germline V gene. The CDR3 reads CASTGNNNEQFF. The CDR3 DNA follows: TGTGCCAGCACCGGGAACAACAATGAGCAGTTCTTC.

This sequence joins TRBV27 and TRBJ2-2, with D unclear. V dropped 4 bases and J dropped 5 bases, with 14 bases sitting between them. The CDR3 has 15 amino acids. Germline V gene sequence: CDR1 MNHEY, CDR2 SMNVEV (reference sequence). DNA for the CDR3: TGTGCCAGCAGTTCGGGTGTGAGTTTGACCGGGGAGCTGTTTTTT. Encoded protein: CASSSGVSLTGELFF.

This clone has just one count. The V call is TRBV13, the J call TRBJ1-6; 8 nucleotides agree with TRBD1. Germline CDR1 and CDR2: PRHDT and FYEKMQ (reference sequence). The CDR3 totals 16 residues. V lost 5 bases, J lost 0 bases, and 3 bases stayed unmatched. The CDR3 is CASSLQGVSYNSPLHF. As DNA, the CDR3 is TGTGCCAGCAGCCTACAGGGGGTCTCCTATAATTCACCCCTCCACTTT.

This clone was observed a single time. This rearrangement joins TRBV11-2 to TRBJ1-2; D is ambiguous. The CDR3 has 15 amino acids. V was pared by 4 bases and J by 7 bases, with 19 bases between. Germline assignment: CDR1 SGHAT and CDR2 FQNNGV. CDR3 loop: CASSSPEGARFGYTF. CDR3 DNA sequence: TGTGCCAGCAGCTCCCCAGAGGGAGCACGGTTTGGCTACACCTTC.

V and J are TRBV10-3 and TRBJ2-5, with D tentatively TRBD2 (7 bases). The CDR3 totals 16 residues. Germline CDR1 reads ENHRY; CDR2 reads SYGVKD. Trimming removed 2 bases from V and 4 bases from J, with 17 bases in between. CDR3 region: CAISEPGIRGAETQYF. DNA for the CDR3: TGTGCCATCAGTGAGCCCGGGATCCGGGGGGCAGAGACCCAGTACTTC.

This clone has only a few counts. The chain links TRBV28 to TRBJ1-1; D gene unclear. V was clipped by 2 bases and J by 1 base, with 11 bases between them. This CDR3 is built from 15 residues. From germline, CDR1 is MDHEN and CDR2 SYDVKM. DNA of the CDR3: TGTGCCAGCAGTTTAATCGGAAGACAGAACACTGAAGCTTTCTTT. Translation gives CASSLIGRQNTEAFF. Full variable domain (outside the CDR3, taken from reference TRBV28 and TRBJ1-1): DVKVTQSSRYLVKRTGEKVFLECVQDMDHENMFWYRQDPGLGLRLIYFSYDVKMKEKGDIPEGYSVSREKKERFSLILESASTNQTSMYLCASSLIGRQNTEAFFGQGTRLTVV.

This clone appeared once. The rearrangement links TRBV19 to TRBJ1-1; D is possibly TRBD1 (5 bases). Trimming took off 3 bases at V and 5 bases at J, with 22 bases between the two ends. The germline gives CDR1 LNHDA, CDR2 SQIVND (reference sequence). This CDR3 contains 17 residues. CDR3 sequence: CASSILDSRQYTTEAFF. CDR3 bases: TGTGCCAGTAGTATCCTGGATAGCAGACAGTACACTACTGAAGCTTTCTTT.

The chain employs TRBV7-8 and TRBJ1-2; possible D gene TRBD1, 5 bases. CDR3 size: 16 residues. Deletions cut 5 bases from V and 7 bases from J, with 23 bases between. Germline V gene sequence: CDR1 SGHVS, CDR2 FQNEAQ. DNA for the CDR3: TGTGCCAGCAGCCCACGGGGGGTCGGGGTCGAGGTTGGCTACACCTTC. Translation gives CASSPRGVGVEVGYTF.

CDR3 nucleotide sequence: TGTGCCAGCAGTTACATCGACAGGCCCGAGCAGTACTTC. Amino acid sequence: CASSYIDRPEQYF. This chain links TRBV6-2 or TRBV6-3 with TRBJ2-7; maybe TRBD1 (6 bases). V gave up 2 bases and J gave up 6 bases, with 11 bases separating them. Germline values: CDR1 MNHEY, CDR2 SVGEGT. The CDR3 is 13 residues long.

CDR3 loop: CASSLTGTTEAFF. DNA of the CDR3: TGTGCCAGCAGCTTGACCGGGACTACTGAAGCTTTCTTT. The V gene is TRBV5-8, the J gene TRBJ1-1; maybe TRBD1 (5 bases). Germline CDR1 and CDR2: SGHTS and YDEGEE. The V end lost 1 base, the J end lost 5 bases, and 9 bases lay between the germline ends. The CDR3 covers 13 residues.

V and J are TRBV6-6 and TRBJ1-3; D is ambiguous. Trimming took off 6 bases at V and 4 bases at J, with 13 bases between the two ends. This CDR3 is built from 14 residues. CDR1 is MNHNY and CDR2 is SVGAGI in the germline V gene (reference sequence). The CDR3 region is CASRVTASGNTIYF. The CDR3 DNA follows: TGTGCCAGCAGGGTCACTGCGTCGGGAAACACCATATATTTT.

V is TRBV24-1 and J is TRBJ2-7, with a tentative D call TRBD1 (5 bases). Germline CDR1 is KGHDR and CDR2 is SFDVKD. V lost 3 bases and J 2 bases, leaving 10 bases between the germline ends. This CDR3 region has 14 residues. CDR3 sequence: CATSDPGQTYEQYF. As DNA, the CDR3 is TGTGCCACCAGTGATCCCGGACAAACCTACGAGCAGTACTTC.

J is TRBJ1-5 and V is TRBV18; the match to TRBD1 covers 9 bases. This CDR3 region has 13 residues. CDR1 is KGHSH and CDR2 is LQKENI in the germline V gene. V shed 4 bases, J shed 5 bases, and the junction held 0 bases outside the gene matches. The CDR3 DNA reads as TGTGCCAGCTCACGGGACAGGGATCAGCCCCAGCATTTT. Its translation is CASSRDRDQPQHF.

The rearrangement joins TRBV4-1 to TRBJ2-2, with D uncertain. This CDR3 is built from 13 residues. The V and J ends lost 3 bases and 7 bases respectively, with 9 bases between them. Germline V gene sequence: CDR1 MGHRA, CDR2 YSYEKL. CDR3 amino acids: CASSHVLSGELFF. The CDR3 nucleotides read TGCGCCAGCAGCCATGTTTTGAGCGGGGAGCTGTTTTTT.

The chain is built from TRBV9 and TRBJ2-2; possibly TRBD2 for D (6 bases). The germline gives CDR1 SGDLS, CDR2 YYNGEE. The V end lost 0 bases, the J end lost 2 bases, and 11 bases lay between the germline ends. There are 16 residues in the CDR3. The CDR3 spells CASSVDGGSNTGELFF. As DNA, the CDR3 is TGTGCCAGCAGCGTAGATGGAGGGTCTAACACCGGGGAGCTGTTTTTT.

The chain combines TRBV30 with TRBJ1-2; 7 bases are a match to TRBD1. The CDR3 contains 13 residues. Germline CDR1 GTSNPN, CDR2 SVGIG (reference sequence). J lost 4 bases, V lost 2 bases, and 4 bases had no gene match. CDR3 sequence: CAWSNRGGYGYTF. CDR3 coding DNA: TGTGCCTGGAGTAACAGGGGTGGCTATGGCTACACCTTC.

The rearrangement joins TRBV5-8 to TRBJ2-7; no definite D call. Germline V gene sequence: CDR1 SGHTS, CDR2 YDEGEE. Trimming shortened V by 4 bases and J by 4 bases, and 12 bases separated the two germline ends. The CDR3 spans 13 residues. DNA of the CDR3: TGTGCCAGCAGCCCCGAGTTATCATACGAGCAGTACTTC. Protein: CASSPELSYEQYF.